This T cell receptor (beta chain) was recorded in a study of OX40 agonist ivuxolimab in advanced cancers. Study overall: Ivuxolimab was administered intravenously to patients at 0.01 to 10 mg/kg every 2 weeks.

This clone was seen once. Clones were sequenced by immunoSEQ multiplex PCR, and TCRdb holds only the in-frame ones, with some missing. Of approximately 69,000 clones in the sample, approximately 80% were seen once. Germline V CDR1 and CDR2: MDHEN, SYDVKM. This CDR3 contains 13 residues. V lost 6 bases to trimming and J lost 10 bases; unmatched junction nucleotides: 6. This clonotype originated in an adult with an advanced solid tumor such as melanoma, head and neck, liver or kidney cancer. Sequencing was performed on CD4+ or CD8+ T cells sorted from blood, taken in a trial of the OX40 agonist ivuxolimab. The chain links TRBV28 to TRBJ2-7; 13 nucleotides line up with TRBD2. The CDR3 protein is CASSSGLAGAQYF. The CDR3 DNA sequence: TGTGCCAGCAGCTCCGGACTAGCGGGGGCACAGTACTTC.